These 18 T cell receptor beta chains were all obtained from the same sample, sequenced in a study of tumor-infiltrating lymphocytes in primary liver carcinoma. Co-extracting RNA and DNA was done with 20-30 mg of unsorted bulk tissue as input. Starting material of 400 to 600 ng total RNA yielded TCR beta cDNA via a constant-region primer. TCR beta libraries came from three nested multiplex PCR rounds using slightly modified ARM-PCR. The first two PCR rounds used TRBV1-TRBV30 forward primers with a C-beta reverse primer, about 10 cycles each. TCRdb independently ran MiXCR on the multiplex PCR reads; one entry per CDR3 protein. The data contain 95,000 to 150,000 distinct CDR3 sequences, 60% to 80% of them singletons. Sequencing input: liver tumor tissue from sampling region 3. Subset in this sample: tumor region T3, left-lateral pole. Receptor source: a woman in her fifties or sixties with primary liver carcinoma and hepatitis B virus infection.

V usage is TRBV9 and J usage is TRBJ2-1; 8 positions agree with TRBD1. Losses at the gene ends were 0 bases for V and 6 bases for J; bases not matched to a gene: 8. CDR1 is SGDLS and CDR2 is YYNGEE in the germline V gene. The CDR3 contains 16 residues. The CDR3 DNA is TGTGCCAGCAGCGTAGGTCAGGGGGCGAGGGGCAATGAGCAGTTCTTC. This translates into CASSVGQGARGNEQFF. The entire variable domain, with the rest obtained from reference TRBV9 and TRBJ2-1, is as follows: DSGVTQTPKHLITATGQRVTLRCSPRSGDLSVYWYQQSLDQGLQFLIQYYNGEERAKGNILERFSAQQFPDLHSELNLSSLELGDSALYFCASSVGQGARGNEQFFGPGTRLTVL.

In regard to this clonotype: One junction end disagrees with the germline gene, perhaps due to a read error. This CDR3 is CAISSEGGVWGVTTQYF. The CDR3 region has the DNA TGTGCCATCAGCTCTGAAGGGGGTGTCTGGGGGGTAACGACCCAGTACTTC. The chain joins TRBV11-2 to TRBJ2-5, with D perhaps being TRBD1 or TRBD2 (6 bases each). Looked up from germline, CDR1 is SGHAT and CDR2 is FQNNGV. This CDR3 has 17 amino acids.

Concerning this clonotype itself: Possible read error: a much larger clone is one base away. The J gene is TRBJ2-7, the V gene TRBV12-3 or TRBV12-4; 7 bases are shared with TRBD2. After removal of 6 bases from V and 3 bases from J, the junction contained 8 bases not matched to a gene. The CDR3 sequence is 14 residues long. CDR3 nucleotides: TGTGCCAGCAGAGTAAGCGGGAACCACTACGAGCAGTACTTC. Its translation is CASRVSGNHYEQYF.

V usage is TRBV5-1 and J usage is TRBJ2-2, with TRBD1 identical over 8 bases. V trimming: 3 bases; J trimming: 7 bases; junction bases outside the gene matches: 17. CDR1 is SGHRS and CDR2 is YFSETQ in the germline V gene. The CDR3 spans 18 residues. CDR3 nucleotides: TGCGCCAGCAGCTCAATTGGACAGGGAAGAGGGAAAGTCGGGGAGCTGTTTTTT. Encoded protein: CASSSIGQGRGKVGELFF.

With regard to this clonotype: Given a much more abundant clone one base away, this may be a read error. The J gene is TRBJ2-3, the V gene TRBV5-6; TRBD2 agrees at 7 bases. This CDR3 comprises 14 residues. Germline CDR1 SGHDT, CDR2 YYEEEE. The CDR3 region is CASMAGARTDMQYF. The DNA of the CDR3 is TGTGCCAGCATGGCGGGAGCCCGCACAGATATGCAGTATTTT.

Points on this clonotype: A read error is possible here, since a much larger clone lies one base away. The CDR3 region is CASSLLRAGGRGANVLTF. The CDR3 DNA sequence: TGTGCCAGCAGTTTATTACGAGCGGGAGGGCGCGGGGCCAACGTCCTGACTTTC. The chain combines TRBV28 with TRBJ2-6; 10 nucleotides line up with TRBD2. From germline, CDR1 is MDHEN and CDR2 SYDVKM. This CDR3 contains 18 residues. Trimming removed 1 base from V and 4 bases from J; junction bases left unmatched: 7.

With respect to this clonotype: A read error may account for a junction end that differs from germline. The gene calls are TRBV11-2 and TRBJ2-3; the D is unclear. The length of the CDR3 is 14 residues. Germline-derived CDR1 and CDR2 are SGHAT and FQNNGV. CDR3 amino acids: CVSSLESGPGEQYF. As DNA, the CDR3 is TGTGTCAGCAGCTTAGAGAGTGGACCTGGGGAGCAGTATTTT.

By proportion, this clonotype is medium-sized. The rearrangement joins TRBV11-2 to TRBJ2-5; D could derive from TRBD1 or TRBD2 (6 bases each). The germline CDR1 and CDR2 sequences are SGHAT and FQNNGV. CDR3 length: 16 residues. The V end lost 4 bases, the J end lost 0 bases, and 15 bases lay between the germline ends. CDR3 bases: TGTGCCAGCAGCTCCGGGAGTAGGGGGGACCAAGAGACCCAGTACTTC. Protein product: CASSSGSRGDQETQYF.

For the CDR3, the DNA is TGCAGCGCCTTGGGCACTGAAGCTTTCTTT. Amino acid sequence: CSALGTEAFF. V usage is TRBV29-1 and J usage is TRBJ1-1, with D unresolved. V lost 7 bases and J lost 4, with 7 bases in between. The CDR3 is 10 residues long. Germline values: CDR1 SQVTM, CDR2 ANQGSEA.

This clonotype was picked up many times. The rearrangement uses TRBV12-3 or TRBV12-4 and TRBJ2-1; D is unresolved. V lost 6 bases to trimming and J lost 0 bases, with 9 bases between them. CDR3 length: 14 amino acids. Here the CDR3 reads CASRGKSSYNEQFF. The CDR3 region has the DNA TGTGCCAGCAGGGGGAAGAGCTCCTACAATGAGCAGTTCTTC.

The V and J genes are TRBV29-1 and TRBJ2-3, with a weak D call TRBD2 (6 bases). The CDR3 has 14 residues. CDR1 and CDR2 from the germline V gene are SQVTM and ANQGSEA. This CDR3 reads CRLEGGKGTDTQYF. The CDR3 DNA is TGCAGACTTGAAGGCGGGAAGGGCACAGATACGCAGTATTTT.

This clonotype was seen ten or more times. The gene calls are TRBV12-3 or TRBV12-4 and TRBJ2-1; 7 bases map to TRBD2. This CDR3 has 15 residues. The V and J ends lost 5 bases and 7 bases, in that order; junction bases with no gene match: 11. As DNA, the CDR3 is TGTGCCAGCAGTCTCCTGGCTAGCGGCCTTAATGAGCAGTTCTTC. Its protein product is CASSLLASGLNEQFF.

As for this clonotype: Given a much more abundant clone one base away, this may be a read error. The chain has TRBV28 and TRBJ2-7; 7 positions agree with TRBD2. The CDR3 contains 16 residues. J gave up 3 bases and V 3 bases, and 11 bases lay outside the gene matches. Germline-derived CDR1 and CDR2 are MDHEN and SYDVKM. CDR3 DNA: TGTGCCAGCAGTTTGGCGGGAACGGGAGGCAGCTACGAGCAGTACTTC. It encodes CASSLAGTGGSYEQYF.

In its sample, this clonotype was seen many times. This chain uses TRBV28 with TRBJ2-2, with 9 bases lining up with TRBD2. The CDR3 length is 18 residues. CDR1 and CDR2 (germline): MDHEN, SYDVKM. Trimming at V came to 4 bases and at J to 1 base, leaving 10 bases not matched to a gene. The CDR3 coding sequence is TGTGCCAGCAGTTCCCGGACTAGCGAAACTGAGAACACCGGGGAGCTGTTTTTT. As protein: CASSSRTSETENTGELFF.

About this clonotype itself: A read error may account for a junction end that differs from germline. The V gene is TRBV6-5, the J gene TRBJ1-1, with D perhaps TRBD1 (5 bases). Looked up from germline, CDR1 is MNHEY and CDR2 is SVGAGI. The CDR3 covers 12 residues. In DNA form, the CDR3 reads TGTGCCTGCAAGGGGAGGTACACTGAAGCTCTCTTT. Translating it yields CACKGRYTEALF.

Note on this clonotype: One base away lies a much larger clone, so this may be a sequencing read error. The V and J genes are TRBV5-6 and TRBJ1-2; no firm D call. Germline CDR1 and CDR2: SGHDT and YYEEEE. The CDR3 has 13 residues. CDR3 protein: CDSSSTVIHGYTF. CDR3 nucleotides: TGTGACAGCAGCTCGACTGTAATCCATGGCTACACCTTC.

This clonotype was seen repeatedly, ten times or more. CDR3 sequence (DNA): TGTGCCTGGAGTGTACCGGGCCCGGAGCAGTTCTTC. This codes for CAWSVPGPEQFF. This chain joins TRBV30 and TRBJ2-1, with D unclear. The V gene lost 0 bases and the J gene lost 10 bases, with 10 bases spanning the gap. Germline V gene sequence: CDR1 GTSNPN, CDR2 SVGIG (reference sequence). The CDR3 is 12 amino acids. Full variable domain (rest looked up from reference TRBV30 and TRBJ2-1): SQTIHQWPATLVQPVGSPLSLECTVEGTSNPNLYWYRQAAGRGLQLLFYSVGIGQISSEVPQNLSASRPQDRQFILSSKKLLLSDSGFYLCAWSVPGPEQFFGPGTRLTVL.

This clonotype was recorded many times. CDR3 coding DNA: TGTGCCAGCAGTCAACAGGAAAACTCTGGAAACACCATATATTTT. Translating it yields CASSQQENSGNTIYF. The genes are TRBV12-3 or TRBV12-4 and TRBJ1-3; maybe TRBD1 (5 bases). The CDR3 is 15 residues long. V lost 5 bases, J lost 0 bases, and 11 bases lay in between.